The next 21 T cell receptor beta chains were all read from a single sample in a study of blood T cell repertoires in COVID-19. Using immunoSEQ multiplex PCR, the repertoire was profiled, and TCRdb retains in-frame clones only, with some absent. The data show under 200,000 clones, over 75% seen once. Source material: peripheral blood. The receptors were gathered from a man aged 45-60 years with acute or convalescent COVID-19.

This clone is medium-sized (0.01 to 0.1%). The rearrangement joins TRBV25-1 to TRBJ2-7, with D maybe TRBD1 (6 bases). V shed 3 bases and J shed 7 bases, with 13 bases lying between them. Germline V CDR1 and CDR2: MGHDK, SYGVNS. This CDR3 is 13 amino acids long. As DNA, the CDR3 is TGTGCCAGCAGTGACAGGGGTCGAAGGGAGCAGTACGTC. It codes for CASSDRGRREQYV.

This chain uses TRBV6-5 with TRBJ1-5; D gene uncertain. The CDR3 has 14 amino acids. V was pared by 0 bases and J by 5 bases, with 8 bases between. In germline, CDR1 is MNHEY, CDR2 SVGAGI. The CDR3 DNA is TGTGCCAGCAGTTACTCATACAGAGATCAGCCCCAGCATTTT. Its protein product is CASSYSYRDQPQHF.

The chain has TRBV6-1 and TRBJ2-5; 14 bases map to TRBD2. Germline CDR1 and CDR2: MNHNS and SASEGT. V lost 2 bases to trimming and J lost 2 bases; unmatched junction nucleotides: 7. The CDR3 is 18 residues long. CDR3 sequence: CASSELGGTSGRQETQYF. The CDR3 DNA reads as TGTGCCAGCAGTGAATTGGGGGGGACTAGCGGGAGACAAGAGACCCAGTACTTC.

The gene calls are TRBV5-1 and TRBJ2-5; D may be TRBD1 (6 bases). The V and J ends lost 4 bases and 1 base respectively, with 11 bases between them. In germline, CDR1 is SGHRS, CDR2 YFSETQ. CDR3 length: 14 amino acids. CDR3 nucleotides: TGCGCCAGCAGCCCAGGACAGCCCCAAGAGACCCAGTACTTC. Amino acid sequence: CASSPGQPQETQYF. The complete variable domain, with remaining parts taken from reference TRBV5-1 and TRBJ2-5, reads KAGVTQTPRYLIKTRGQQVTLSCSPISGHRSVSWYQQTPGQGLQFLFEYFSETQRNKGNFPGRFSGRQFSNSRSEMNVSTLELGDSALYLCASSPGQPQETQYFGPGTRLLVL.

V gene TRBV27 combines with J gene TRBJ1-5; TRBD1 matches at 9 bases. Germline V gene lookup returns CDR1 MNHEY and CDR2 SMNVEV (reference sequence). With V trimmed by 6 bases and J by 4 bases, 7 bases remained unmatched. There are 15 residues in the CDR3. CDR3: CASSRRQGENQPQHF. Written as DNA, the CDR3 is TGTGCCAGCAGCAGGAGACAGGGGGAGAATCAGCCCCAGCATTTT.

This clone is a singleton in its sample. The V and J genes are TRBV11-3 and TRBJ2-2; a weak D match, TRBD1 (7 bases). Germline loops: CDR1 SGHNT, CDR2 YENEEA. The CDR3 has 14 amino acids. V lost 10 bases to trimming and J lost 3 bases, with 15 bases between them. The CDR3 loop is CATRRDRDTGELFF. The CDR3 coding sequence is TGTGCCACCAGGAGGGACAGAGACACCGGGGAGCTGTTTTTT.

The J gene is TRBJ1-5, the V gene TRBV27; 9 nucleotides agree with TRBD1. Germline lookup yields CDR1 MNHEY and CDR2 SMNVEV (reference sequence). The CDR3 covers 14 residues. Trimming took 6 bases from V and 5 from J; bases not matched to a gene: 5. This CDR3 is CASSLQGAHQPQHF. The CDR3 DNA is TGTGCCAGCAGCCTACAGGGGGCCCATCAGCCCCAGCATTTT.

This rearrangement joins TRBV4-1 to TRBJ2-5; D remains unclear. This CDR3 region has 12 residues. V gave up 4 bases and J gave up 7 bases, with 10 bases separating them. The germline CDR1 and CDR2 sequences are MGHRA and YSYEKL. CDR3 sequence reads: CASSPPVGTQYF. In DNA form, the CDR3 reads TGCGCCAGCAGCCCCCCCGTCGGGACCCAGTACTTC.

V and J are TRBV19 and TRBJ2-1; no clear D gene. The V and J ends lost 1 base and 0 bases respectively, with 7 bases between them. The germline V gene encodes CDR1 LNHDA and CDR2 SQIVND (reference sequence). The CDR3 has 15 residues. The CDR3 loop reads CASSIVPGSYNEQFF. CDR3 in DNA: TGTGCCAGTAGTATAGTACCGGGCTCCTACAATGAGCAGTTCTTC.

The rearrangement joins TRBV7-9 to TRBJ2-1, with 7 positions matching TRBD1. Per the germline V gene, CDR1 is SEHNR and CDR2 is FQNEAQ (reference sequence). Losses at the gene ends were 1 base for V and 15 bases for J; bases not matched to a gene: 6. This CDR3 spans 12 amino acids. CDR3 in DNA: TGTGCCAGCAGCTTAGATCAGGGGGTAATGTTCTTC. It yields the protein CASSLDQGVMFF.

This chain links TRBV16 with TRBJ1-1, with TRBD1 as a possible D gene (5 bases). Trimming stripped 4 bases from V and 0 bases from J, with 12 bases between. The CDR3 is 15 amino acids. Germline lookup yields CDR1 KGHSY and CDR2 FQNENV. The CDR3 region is CASSPTTVLNTEAFF. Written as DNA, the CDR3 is TGTGCCAGCAGCCCGACGACAGTATTGAACACTGAAGCTTTCTTT.

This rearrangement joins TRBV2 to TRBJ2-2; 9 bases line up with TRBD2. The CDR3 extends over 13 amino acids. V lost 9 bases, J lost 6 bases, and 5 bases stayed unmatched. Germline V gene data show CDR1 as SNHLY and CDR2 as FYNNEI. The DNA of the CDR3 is TGTGCCAGGACTAGCGGAGGGCCCGGGGAGCTGTTTTTT. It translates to CARTSGGPGELFF.

The CDR3, as DNA: TGTGCCAGCAGCCTCCGCGGTGGCCGGGACAGGGGCTCCCCAGATACGCAGTATTTT. Protein sequence: CASSLRGGRDRGSPDTQYF. This chain links TRBV7-6 with TRBJ2-3; 10 nucleotides line up with TRBD1. The CDR3 runs 19 residues. Unmatched junction bases numbered 18, after V lost 5 bases and J lost 4 bases. Germline loops: CDR1 SGHVS, CDR2 FNYEAQ.

Here the CDR3 reads CASSLDRGYNSPLHF. The CDR3 coding sequence is TGTGCCAGCAGTTTAGACAGGGGCTATAATTCACCCCTCCACTTT. V and J are TRBV28 and TRBJ1-6, with 8 bases matching TRBD1. V lost 2 bases to trimming and J lost 3 bases; unmatched junction nucleotides: 0. Germline CDR1 reads MDHEN; CDR2 reads SYDVKM. This CDR3 spans 15 amino acids.

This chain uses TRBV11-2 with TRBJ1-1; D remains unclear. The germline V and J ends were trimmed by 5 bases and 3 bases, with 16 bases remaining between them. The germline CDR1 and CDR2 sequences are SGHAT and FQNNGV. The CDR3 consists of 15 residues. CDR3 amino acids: CASSPKPYGDTEAFF. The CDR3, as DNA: TGTGCCAGCAGCCCTAAGCCCTACGGGGACACTGAAGCTTTCTTT.

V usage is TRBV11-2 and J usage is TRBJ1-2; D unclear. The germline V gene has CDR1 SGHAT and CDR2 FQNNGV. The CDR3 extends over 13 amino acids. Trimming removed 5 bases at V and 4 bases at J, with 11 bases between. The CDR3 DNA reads TGTGCCAGCAGCGGAGGGATCGTCTATGGCTACACCTTC. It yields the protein CASSGGIVYGYTF. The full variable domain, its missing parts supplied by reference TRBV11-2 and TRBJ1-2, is EAGVAQSPRYKIIEKRQSVAFWCNPISGHATLYWYQQILGQGPKLLIQFQNNGVVDDSQLPKDRFSAERLKGVDSTLKIQPAKLEDSAVYLCASSGGIVYGYTFGSGTRLTVV.

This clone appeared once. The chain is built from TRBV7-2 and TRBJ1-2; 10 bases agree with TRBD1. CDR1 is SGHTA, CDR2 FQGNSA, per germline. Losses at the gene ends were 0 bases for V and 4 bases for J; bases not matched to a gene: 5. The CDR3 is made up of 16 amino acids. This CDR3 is CASSLASTGGTYGYTF. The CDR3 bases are TGTGCCAGCAGCTTAGCTTCGACAGGGGGCACCTATGGCTACACCTTC.

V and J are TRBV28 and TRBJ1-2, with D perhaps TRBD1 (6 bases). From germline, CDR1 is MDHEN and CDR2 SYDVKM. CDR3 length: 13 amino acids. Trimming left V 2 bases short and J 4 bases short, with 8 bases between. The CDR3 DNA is TGTGCCAGCAGTTTAAGAGGGGGCTATGGCTACACCTTC. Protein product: CASSLRGGYGYTF.

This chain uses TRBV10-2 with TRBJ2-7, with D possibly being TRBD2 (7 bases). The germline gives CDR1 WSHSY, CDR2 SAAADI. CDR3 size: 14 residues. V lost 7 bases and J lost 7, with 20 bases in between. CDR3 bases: TGCGCCAGCATGTTGGCCCTAAGGGGGGGAGAGCAGTACTTC. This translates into CASMLALRGGEQYF.

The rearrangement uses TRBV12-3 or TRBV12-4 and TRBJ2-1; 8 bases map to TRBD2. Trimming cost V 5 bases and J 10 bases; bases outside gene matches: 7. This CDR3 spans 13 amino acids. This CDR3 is CASSLRSGMEQFF. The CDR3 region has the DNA TGTGCCAGCAGTCTCCGTAGCGGGATGGAGCAGTTCTTC.

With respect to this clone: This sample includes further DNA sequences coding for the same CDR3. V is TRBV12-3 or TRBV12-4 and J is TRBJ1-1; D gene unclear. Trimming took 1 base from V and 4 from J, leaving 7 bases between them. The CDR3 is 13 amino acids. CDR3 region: CASSLGGRTEAFF. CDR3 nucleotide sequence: TGTGCCAGCAGTTTAGGAGGGCGCACTGAAGCTTTCTTT.